These T cell receptor beta chains were read from a single sample in a study of monozygotic twins with cystic fibrosis. Method: immunoSEQ multiplex PCR; TCRdb's copy keeps in-frame clones and lacks some. The table has 15,000 to 25,000 clones, roughly nine tenths seen once. Sequences were obtained from blood. Receptors originate from a girl aged 2 to 9 with cystic fibrosis. Each CDR3 is given without its conserved first and last residue.

V: TRBV30; length: 11; CDR3: AWSGTDNQPQH
V: TRBV7-2; length: 14; CDR3: ASRTTGTSGGYEQY
V: TRBV18; length: 12; CDR3: ASSPQPNTGELF
V: TRBV11-2; length: 12; CDR3: ASSVSTPTYEQY
V: TRBV28; length: 11; CDR3: ASSLLSNQPQH
V: TRBV27; length: 12; CDR3: ASSPGQTLQPQH
V: TRBV6-5; length: 11; CDR3: ASGRDRGYEQY
V: TRBV7-9; length: 13; CDR3: ASSSDGPQNTEAF
V: TRBV6-4; length: 12; CDR3: ASSSGGTTDTQY
V: TRBV9; length: 9; CDR3: ASSSEDTQY
V: TRBV6-5; length: 11; CDR3: ASRLAGKTEAF
V: TRBV19; length: 11; CDR3: ASSMGISTEAF
V: TRBV5-8; length: 13; CDR3: ASSLFVGGSYEQY
V: TRBV6-1; length: 11; CDR3: ASSDRDTGPQY
V: TRBV5-1; length: 14; CDR3: ASSFWDNKRNTEAF
V: TRBV13; length: 11; CDR3: ASSLSGANVLT
V: TRBV5-4; length: 11; CDR3: ASSARQIDEQY
V: TRBV10-1; length: 15; CDR3: ANRPRLAGSPSYEQY
V: TRBV7-9; length: 15; CDR3: ASSSTTGGSLGQPQH
V: TRBV28; length: 9; CDR3: ASSQTIEAF
V: TRBV29-1; length: 14; CDR3: SVALSGGRRADTQY
V: TRBV4-1; length: 13; CDR3: ASSQWDRVVGGYT
V: TRBV10-3; length: 17; CDR3: AISEGIGGIGSGANVLT
V: TRBV29-1; length: 11; CDR3: SVGQLNTGELF
V: TRBV5-5; length: 14; CDR3: ASSPGTGGSTDTQY
V: TRBV11-2; length: 11; CDR3: ASSLQANTEAF
V: TRBV23-1; length: 14; CDR3: ASSRGPPEVRGTQY
V: TRBV9; length: 12; CDR3: ASSARPMNTEAF
V: TRBV6-5; length: 9; CDR3: ASRNTDTQY
V: TRBV4-2; length: 15; CDR3: ASSQEGGGRGNQPQH
V: TRBV28; length: 12; CDR3: ASSSGQGREKLF
V: TRBV4-1; length: 14; CDR3: ASSPVSLGAYNEQF
V: TRBV19; length: 12; CDR3: ASSLLAGYNEQF
V: TRBV7-7; length: 15; CDR3: ASSLNELAGSTGELF
V: TRBV10-2; length: 12; CDR3: ASRLAGGQETQY
V: TRBV10-3; length: 11; CDR3: AIGAGVYNEQF
V: TRBV2; length: 11; CDR3: ASRESYNSPLH
V: TRBV27; length: 11; CDR3: ASRGTGAYEQY
V: TRBV11-2; length: 12; CDR3: ASSLDSNSYEQY
V: TRBV7-9; length: 15; CDR3: ASSLGSWDSFNQPQH
V: TRBV9; length: 13; CDR3: ASSVVGGPGNEQF
V: TRBV5-1; length: 15; CDR3: ASSLAGTLAGVGEQF
V: TRBV7-2; length: 14; CDR3: ASSLLKTAGTDTQY
V: TRBV18; length: 12; CDR3: ASSRGVDDTEAF
V: TRBV18; length: 13; CDR3: ASSRAQGADYGYT